This entry lists 11 T cell receptor beta chains sequenced from one sample in a study of blood T cell repertoires in COVID-19. TCRdb keeps only in-frame clones here, not all; method: immunoSEQ multiplex PCR. The sample lists approximately 500,000 clones, about 91% seen once, with roughly 1% in the top ten. The sequenced sample was peripheral blood. The receptor set was obtained from a man between 18 and 29 years old with COVID-19, enrolled during active disease.

The chain couples TRBV19 to TRBJ2-1; 10 nucleotides align to TRBD1. The CDR3 has 15 residues. Germline values: CDR1 LNHDA, CDR2 SQIVND (reference sequence). Trimming at V came to 7 bases and at J to 7 bases, leaving 10 bases not matched to a gene. Here the CDR3 reads CASTPSDRGRNEQFF. The CDR3 DNA reads as TGTGCCAGTACCCCCTCCGACAGGGGGCGTAATGAGCAGTTCTTC.

The chain joins TRBV19 to TRBJ2-2, with D tentatively TRBD1 (6 bases). The germline V gene encodes CDR1 LNHDA and CDR2 SQIVND (reference sequence). Trimming took 7 bases from V and 2 from J, leaving 11 bases between them. This CDR3 comprises 14 residues. The CDR3 here is CASMRGGNTGELFF. CDR3 nucleotides: TGTGCCAGTATGAGAGGGGGTAACACCGGGGAGCTGTTTTTT.

The V call is TRBV5-1, the J call TRBJ2-3; 7 bases are a match to TRBD2. CDR3 length equals 17 residues. The V segment lost 3 bases and the J segment 3 bases; nucleotides outside the gene matches: 13. CDR1 SGHRS and CDR2 YFSETQ come from the germline V gene. This CDR3 is CASSSVPAGVGTDTQYF. The CDR3 nucleotides read TGCGCCAGCAGCTCGGTCCCTGCGGGAGTAGGGACAGATACGCAGTATTTT.

V is TRBV6-4 and J is TRBJ2-1; the match to TRBD2 covers 11 bases. Germline lookup yields CDR1 MRHNA and CDR2 SNTAGT. Trimming cost V 1 base and J 14 bases; bases outside gene matches: 13. The CDR3 extends over 16 amino acids. The CDR3 DNA is TGTGCCAGCAGTGACTTAGCGGGAGGGCCCTCAACCCCGGAGTTCTTC. It codes for CASSDLAGGPSTPEFF.

The chain recombines TRBV6-6 with TRBJ1-1; TRBD1 might be the D (6 bases). Germline V lookup: CDR1 MNHNY, CDR2 SVGAGI (reference sequence). Trimming removed 5 bases at V and 2 bases at J, with 12 bases between. This CDR3 comprises 14 residues. The DNA for the CDR3 is TGTGCCAGCAGTACAGGGAGTGGAAACACTGAAGCTTTCTTT. It specifies CASSTGSGNTEAFF.

The genes are TRBV4-1 and TRBJ1-5; D is ambiguous. The ends were cut back, 4 bases at V and 3 bases at J, with 13 bases in the middle. The CDR3 runs 15 residues. Germline V gene sequence: CDR1 MGHRA, CDR2 YSYEKL. The CDR3 here is CASSRLMRDNQPQHF. The CDR3 DNA reads as TGCGCCAGCAGCCGCCTGATGAGGGACAATCAGCCCCAGCATTTT.

V usage is TRBV29-1 and J usage is TRBJ1-1, with D maybe TRBD1 (5 bases). The CDR3 is made up of 10 amino acids. V was trimmed by 4 bases and J by 11 bases, leaving 11 bases between them. CDR1 and CDR2 from the germline V gene are SQVTM and ANQGSEA. The CDR3 loop reads CSVGWGGAFF. CDR3 in DNA: TGCAGCGTTGGCTGGGGCGGTGCTTTCTTT. Combining the CDR3 with reference TRBV29-1 and TRBJ1-1 gives the whole variable domain SAVISQKPSRDICQRGTSLTIQCQVDSQVTMMFWYRQQPGQSLTLIATANQGSEATYESGFVIDKFPISRPNLTFSTLTVSNMSPEDSSIYLCSVGWGGAFFGQGTRLTVV.

The chain links TRBV6-5 to TRBJ2-3; D is perhaps TRBD2 (7 bases). This CDR3 is 15 amino acids long. CDR1 and CDR2 (germline): MNHEY, SVGAGI. The germline V and J ends were trimmed by 2 bases and 4 bases, with 13 bases remaining between them. This CDR3 reads CASSYEGGRPDTQYF. In DNA, the CDR3 is TGTGCCAGCAGTTACGAGGGGGGGAGGCCAGATACGCAGTATTTT.

The chain uses TRBV23-1 and TRBJ2-4; perhaps TRBD1 as D (5 bases). TRBV23-1 carries the ORF label, with uncertain function. Trimming shortened V by 0 bases and J by 2 bases, and 11 bases separated the two germline ends. This CDR3 contains 16 residues. CDR3 nucleotide sequence: TGCGCCAGCAGTCAATCGGCAGGGCAGACCAAAAACATTCAGTACTTC. Residues: CASSQSAGQTKNIQYF.

This clone was recorded only once. The chain is built from TRBV6-4 and TRBJ1-1, with 9 bases lining up with TRBD1. The germline V gene has CDR1 MRHNA and CDR2 SNTAGT. V was clipped by 6 bases and J by 6 bases; unmatched bases: 5. There are 13 residues in the CDR3. CDR3 DNA sequence: TGTGCCAGCAGCGACAGGGGGTCGTCTGAAGCTTTCTTT. This sequence encodes CASSDRGSSEAFF.

This chain connects TRBV2 to TRBJ1-1; D may be TRBD1 (5 bases). The CDR3 has 13 residues. The germline V and J ends were trimmed by 7 bases and 4 bases, with 13 bases remaining between them. Germline values: CDR1 SNHLY, CDR2 FYNNEI. The CDR3 region has the DNA TGTGCCAGCAATTCCGCAGGGTCCACTGAAGCTTTCTTT. It yields the protein CASNSAGSTEAFF.